This TCR beta chain was sequenced in a study of regulatory T cells in long-lasting Graves disease (dated by TCRdb to 2020 to 2023). In the study overall: Persistent Graves' disease meant more than 5 years of antithyroid drug treatment with TSH receptor autoantibodies that stayed positive. Persistent Graves' disease patients in the clinical cohort had taken antithyroid drugs for 9 to 11 years on average. TCR sequencing covered approximately 13 persistent and 20 newly diagnosed Graves' disease patients, around 33 samples in total. Patients with persistent Graves' disease were compared with patients with newly diagnosed Graves' disease using TCR sequencing and RNA sequencing of peripheral blood. The study was conducted in China and was registered as a clinical trial.

This clonotype was recorded many times. Its antigen remains undetermined. No base-level quality is on record; no much larger clone is a single base apart. The library was obtained by multiplex PCR. This sample was sequenced with an Illumina HiSeq 4000. TCR beta libraries were built with iRepertoire HTBI primers and Arm-PCR amplification of CDR3 regions. Before sequencing, the PCR products went through gel purification. Turning to the authors' computational methods: A total of 62 TRBV and 14 TRBJ segments were identified across samples and were used for gene usage analysis of CDR3 amino acid clonotypes. COPE and FqMerger were used to merge the filtered high-quality paired reads into contigs. BLAST was used to align contigs to IMGT TRBV, TRBD and TRBJ reference genes, and CDR3 was defined according to IMGT. Clonotypes above 0.1% frequency were classified as highly expanded clones. Shannon entropy served as the measure of repertoire diversity, while the Gini coefficient captured V-J evenness. A clonotype found in more than one individual was treated as public. The raw public reads went through TCRdb reprocessing: fastp at Q25, MiXCR clone calling, in-frame beta chains kept. Every CDR3 protein is listed once, alongside the most common genes and DNA of its rows. The V and J calls reflect TCRdb's pipeline rather than the authors' work. The sample table holds around 400,000 distinct CDR3 sequences, of which approximately 25% were seen once. The ten largest clones take up approximately 28% of the sample.

The paper's findings and limits, for the study overall: More public clonotypes were shared among persistent patients (around 3,000) than among newly diagnosed patients (roughly 1,000). The authors acknowledged the small sample size as a limitation that may reduce accuracy. Persistent Graves' disease patients showed lower TCR Shannon entropy and fewer highly expanded clones than newly diagnosed patients, suggesting clonal expansion. Sequencing and analysis were restricted to the TCR beta chain. Peripheral blood alone was examined, since thyroid tissue, which constituted the primary lesion, could not be accessed.

What the time point label conveys for this sample: persistent/refractory GD, antithyroid drugs over 5 years with positive TRAb. RNA was extracted from PBMCs in TRIzol for both TCR sequencing and RNA sequencing. The diagnosis of Graves' disease was made according to American Thyroid Association guidelines. Patients were recruited from an endocrinology department in Xi'an, China. Each patient gave 7 to 9.5 milliliters of peripheral blood, collected in an EDTA anticoagulant tube. Ficoll Paque Plus density gradient separation was used to isolate PBMCs, and no further T cell sorting was done. An Agilent 2100 Bioanalyzer and agarose gel were used to check RNA quality, and a NanoDrop 2000 was used to measure RNA concentration. This sequence originates from a woman aged 40 to 50 with Graves disease. Donor details come from another sample of the same person, matched by shared clones. The specimen comprised peripheral blood mononuclear cells (PBMCs), sampled when the disease was refractory, from a patient treated with antithyroid drugs.

The DNA sequence is as follows: TGTGCCAGCAGCCTAGGACAGGGGCGAGGGGAGACCCAGTACTTC. This gives the protein CASSLGQGRGETQYF. The chain was built from TRBV11-2 and TRBJ2-5; 9 bases in between match TRBD1. Including cysteine and phenylalanine, the CDR3 has 15 amino acids. Only CDR3 DNA remains: 45 bases, in frame from the first base. V trim: 5 bases; J trim: 5 bases; unmatched bases: 9. Sequences SGHAT (CDR1) and FQNNGV (CDR2) are obtained from the germline V gene.